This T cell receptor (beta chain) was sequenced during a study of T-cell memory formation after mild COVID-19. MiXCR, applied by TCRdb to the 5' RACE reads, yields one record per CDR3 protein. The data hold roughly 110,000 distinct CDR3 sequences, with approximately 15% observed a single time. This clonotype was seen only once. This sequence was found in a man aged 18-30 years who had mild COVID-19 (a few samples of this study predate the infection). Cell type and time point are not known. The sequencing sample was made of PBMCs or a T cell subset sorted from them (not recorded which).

CDR3 in DNA: TGTGCCTGGAGTGAAAGCGGGGCATCGGGGGTAGGGCAGTACTTC. Residues: CAWSESGASGVGQYF. The chain joins TRBV30 to TRBJ2-7; TRBD2 matches 7 bases. The CDR3 contains 15 residues. V was clipped by 1 base and J by 9 bases; unmatched bases: 15. Germline V CDR1 and CDR2: GTSNPN, SVGIG (reference sequence).